Listed here are 13 T cell receptor beta chains from one sample, sequenced in a study of blood T cell repertoires in COVID-19. The repertoire was sequenced with immunoSEQ multiplex PCR; TCRdb's copy has only in-frame clones and lacks some. The sample yields around 220,000 clones, around 90% seen once. The sequencing input was PBMCs or T cells enriched from blood (not recorded which). The receptor set was obtained from a woman younger than 45 with acute COVID-19.

The V call is TRBV6-5, the J call TRBJ1-5; 9 nucleotides align to TRBD1. The CDR3 has 15 residues. CDR1 MNHEY and CDR2 SVGAGI come from the germline V gene. Unmatched junction bases numbered 7, after V lost 6 bases and J lost 4 bases. The CDR3 DNA reads TGTGCCAGCAGCCAGGGGACAGGGACAAATCAGCCCCAGCATTTT. Translated, it gives CASSQGTGTNQPQHF.

The rearrangement joins TRBV6-5 to TRBJ2-7; D gene uncertain. This CDR3 comprises 13 residues. V lost 5 bases to trimming and J lost 2 bases, with 10 bases between them. CDR1 is MNHEY and CDR2 is SVGAGI in the germline V gene. This chain's CDR3 is CASSLGLTYEQYF. The DNA for the CDR3 is TGTGCCAGCAGTCTAGGATTAACCTACGAGCAGTACTTC.

The V call is TRBV28, the J call TRBJ1-1, with a tentative D call TRBD1 (5 bases). This CDR3 is built from 14 residues. The V gene lost 5 bases and the J gene lost 4 bases, with 14 bases spanning the gap. Germline V gives CDR1 MDHEN, CDR2 SYDVKM. CDR3 sequence: CASSIIRQFTEAFF. CDR3 DNA: TGTGCCAGCAGTATCATTCGACAGTTCACTGAAGCTTTCTTT.

The rearrangement joins TRBV20-1 to TRBJ2-2; the match to TRBD1 covers 8 bases. Germline trimming cut 3 bases from V and 6 bases from J; bases unmatched to any gene: 3. Germline V gene data show CDR1 as DFQATT and CDR2 as SNEGSKA (reference sequence). This CDR3 region has 13 residues. CDR3 DNA: TGCAGTGCTAGTACAGGGGGTCCCGGGGAGCTGTTTTTT. Translation gives CSASTGGPGELFF.

This clone was detected once. This chain joins TRBV5-1 and TRBJ2-1; 9 bases fit TRBD1. In germline, CDR1 is SGHRS, CDR2 YFSETQ. V was pared by 4 bases and J by 12 bases, with 14 bases of the junction left unmatched. There are 15 residues in the CDR3. The CDR3 DNA is TGCGCCAGCAGCAAAGCCGGGACAGGGTATGATGCGCAGTTCTTC. Its translation: CASSKAGTGYDAQFF. The variable domain in full, completed from reference TRBV5-1 and TRBJ2-1, reads KAGVTQTPRYLIKTRGQQVTLSCSPISGHRSVSWYQQTPGQGLQFLFEYFSETQRNKGNFPGRFSGRQFSNSRSEMNVSTLELGDSALYLCASSKAGTGYDAQFFGPGTRLTVL.

The chain employs TRBV7-9 and TRBJ1-1; D is possibly TRBD1 (5 bases). From germline, CDR1 is SEHNR and CDR2 FQNEAQ (reference sequence). V was cut by 5 bases and J by 5 bases, with 15 bases left in between. The CDR3 has 14 amino acids. DNA of the CDR3: TGTGCCAGCAGCACGGGACTTCGAGGGACTGAAGCTTTCTTT. Translated: CASSTGLRGTEAFF.

The chain links TRBV5-1 to TRBJ2-1; 15 nucleotides match TRBD2. This CDR3 comprises 16 residues. V was clipped by 3 bases and J by 3 bases; unmatched bases: 1. Germline values: CDR1 SGHRS, CDR2 YFSETQ. CDR3 nucleotide sequence: TGCGCCAGCAGCTGGGGACTAGCGGGGGGCTACAATGAGCAGTTCTTC. The encoded protein is CASSWGLAGGYNEQFF.

The chain joins TRBV24-1 to TRBJ2-5; D uncertain. Germline CDR1 is KGHDR and CDR2 is SFDVKD. The CDR3 contains 11 residues. The V end was cut by 4 bases, the J end by 4 bases, with 3 bases between. CDR3 sequence reads: CATSDRETQYF. The CDR3 DNA is TGTGCCACCAGTGACAGAGAGACCCAGTACTTC.

V and J are TRBV27 and TRBJ2-3, with no clear D. Trimming removed 5 bases at V and 2 bases at J, with 5 bases between. Germline CDR1 and CDR2: MNHEY and SMNVEV (reference sequence). The CDR3 has 12 amino acids. Here the CDR3 reads CASSTHTDTQYF. The CDR3 DNA follows: TGTGCCAGCAGTACACACACAGATACGCAGTATTTT.

This chain connects TRBV19 to TRBJ2-4; D may be TRBD1 (6 bases). Germline CDR1 reads LNHDA; CDR2 reads SQIVND (reference sequence). Trimming cost V 7 bases and J 0 bases, with 13 bases left between them. The CDR3 sequence is 15 residues long. This CDR3 is CASTRQGLAKNIQYF. CDR3 sequence (DNA): TGTGCCAGTACCCGTCAGGGGCTAGCCAAAAACATTCAGTACTTC.

This clone appeared a single time. The rearrangement joins TRBV6-6 to TRBJ1-5, with 9 bases identical to TRBD1. Trimming at V came to 7 bases and at J to 6 bases, leaving 1 base not matched to a gene. CDR1 and CDR2 from the germline V gene are MNHNY and SVGAGI (reference sequence). This CDR3 has 12 residues. CDR3 amino acids: CASKQGAQPQHF. In nucleotides, the CDR3 is TGTGCCAGCAAACAGGGGGCTCAGCCCCAGCATTTT.

This chain joins TRBV3-1 (or the pseudogene TRBV3-2) and TRBJ1-1; D unresolved. CDR1 and CDR2 (germline): LGHDT, YNNKEL (reference sequence). V lost 0 bases and J 1 base, leaving 6 bases between the germline ends. This CDR3 has 14 residues. The DNA of the CDR3 is TGTGCCAGCAGCCAAGATCTCCCGAACACTGAAGCTTTCTTT. This gives the protein CASSQDLPNTEAFF.

This rearrangement joins TRBV6-1 to TRBJ2-1; 7 nucleotides align to TRBD2. V was clipped by 1 base and J by 0 bases; unmatched bases: 9. The CDR3 extends over 18 amino acids. Germline V gene lookup returns CDR1 MNHNS and CDR2 SASEGT. For the CDR3, the DNA is TGTGCCAGCAGTGAAGTCGCAGCGGGGAGAAGCTCCTACAATGAGCAGTTCTTC. Translation: CASSEVAAGRSSYNEQFF.